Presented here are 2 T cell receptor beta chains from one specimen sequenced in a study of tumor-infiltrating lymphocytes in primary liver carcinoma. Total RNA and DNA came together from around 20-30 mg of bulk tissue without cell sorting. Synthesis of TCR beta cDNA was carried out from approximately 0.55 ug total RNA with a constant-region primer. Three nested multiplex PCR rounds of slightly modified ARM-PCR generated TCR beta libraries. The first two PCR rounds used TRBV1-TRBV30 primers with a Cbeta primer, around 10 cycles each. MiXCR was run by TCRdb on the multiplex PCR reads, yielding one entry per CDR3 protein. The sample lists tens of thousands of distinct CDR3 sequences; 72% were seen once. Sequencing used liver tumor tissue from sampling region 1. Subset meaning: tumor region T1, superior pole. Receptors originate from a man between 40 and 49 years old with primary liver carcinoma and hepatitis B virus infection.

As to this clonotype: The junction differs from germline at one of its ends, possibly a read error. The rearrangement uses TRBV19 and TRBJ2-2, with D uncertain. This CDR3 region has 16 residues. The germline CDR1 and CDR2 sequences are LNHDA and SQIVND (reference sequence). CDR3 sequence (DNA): TGTGCCTGTAGTAGAACGTCGGACGCGAACACCGAGGAGCTGTTTTTT. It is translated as CACSRTSDANTEELFF.

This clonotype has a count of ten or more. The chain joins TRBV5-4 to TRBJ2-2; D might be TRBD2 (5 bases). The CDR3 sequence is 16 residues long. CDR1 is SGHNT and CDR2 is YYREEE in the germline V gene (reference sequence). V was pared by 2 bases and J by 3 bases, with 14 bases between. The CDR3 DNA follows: TGTGCCAGCAGCTTATCAAGCGGTCTAGACACCGGGGAGCTGTTTTTT. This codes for CASSLSSGLDTGELFF.